What follows are 30 T cell receptor beta chains derived from one specimen sequenced in a study of OX40 agonist ivuxolimab in advanced cancers. The data were produced by immunoSEQ multiplex PCR, yet TCRdb's version contains in-frame clones alone and is incomplete. The repertoire has nearly 50,000 clones, around 90% of them found once; the top ten carry 6.7%. This specimen consisted of CD4+ or CD8+ T cells sorted from blood, obtained in a trial of the OX40 agonist ivuxolimab. The receptor source for this set is an adult with an advanced solid tumor such as melanoma, head and neck, liver or kidney cancer.

The chain recombines TRBV5-4 with TRBJ1-2; D is possibly TRBD1 (6 bases). Deletions cut 0 bases from V and 8 bases from J, with 11 bases between. The CDR3 is 13 residues long. The V gene's germline CDR1 is SGHNT and CDR2 YYREEE (reference sequence). CDR3 amino acids: CASSLVTGQGYTF. The CDR3 DNA reads TGTGCCAGCAGCTTGGTTACAGGGCAGGGCTACACCTTC.

CDR3 amino acids: CASSPGLMNTEAFF. The CDR3 DNA sequence: TGTGCCAGCTCGCCGGGACTCATGAACACTGAAGCTTTCTTT. This sequence joins TRBV6-1 and TRBJ1-1, with a weak D call TRBD1 (5 bases). V was shortened by 8 bases and J by 0 bases, with 13 bases between the two germline ends. Germline assignment: CDR1 MNHNS and CDR2 SASEGT. This CDR3 spans 14 amino acids.

The chain carries TRBV21-1 and TRBJ2-5; TRBD1 reflects the table's D call only, with no check against the DNA. TRBV21-1 is shown as a pseudogene. This CDR3 is 15 amino acids long. The CDR3 protein is CASTGSQTDQETQYF. In DNA form, the CDR3 reads TGTGCCAGCACTGGGTCACAGACAGACCAAGAGACCCAGTACTTC.

This chain uses TRBV6-4 with TRBJ2-1; no reliable D call. CDR1 is MRHNA, CDR2 SNTAGT, per germline. This CDR3 comprises 11 residues. V lost 6 bases, J lost 7 bases, and 7 bases lay in between. This chain's CDR3 is CASRKQNEQFF. CDR3 bases: TGTGCCAGCAGAAAGCAGAATGAGCAGTTCTTC.

The rearrangement joins TRBV28 to TRBJ1-5; D is undetermined. Germline CDR1 MDHEN, CDR2 SYDVKM. The ends were cut back, 8 bases at V and 0 bases at J, with 23 bases in the middle. The CDR3 length is 18 residues. The CDR3 DNA reads as TGTGCCAGCTATCGACCGTTGGGTGAGGCATATAGCAATCAGCCCCAGCATTTT. This gives the protein CASYRPLGEAYSNQPQHF.

The chain combines TRBV30 with TRBJ2-7; D unclear. V lost 2 bases, J lost 2 bases, and 25 bases lay in between. CDR1 and CDR2 (germline): GTSNPN, SVGIG (reference sequence). The CDR3 runs to 18 residues. CDR3 protein: CAWSWPDPSTSLPYEQYF. CDR3 DNA: TGTGCCTGGAGTTGGCCTGACCCGTCAACCTCTTTACCCTACGAGCAGTACTTC.

The J gene is TRBJ2-1, the V gene TRBV6-5; D ambiguous. The CDR3 spans 13 residues. CDR1 is MNHEY and CDR2 is SVGAGI in the germline V gene. V was pared by 0 bases and J by 9 bases, with 9 bases between. Written as DNA, the CDR3 is TGTGCCAGCAGTTACTCGAGTAGATCTGAGCAGTTCTTC. It is translated as CASSYSSRSEQFF.

For the CDR3, the DNA is TGTGCCAGCAGTTACCACAGGGGGGTGCAGGATGGCTACACCTTC. Translation: CASSYHRGVQDGYTF. The V call is TRBV6-5, the J call TRBJ1-2, with 8 nucleotides matching TRBD1. The CDR3 covers 15 residues. Germline CDR1 reads MNHEY; CDR2 reads SVGAGI. The V and J ends lost 2 bases and 6 bases, in that order; junction bases with no gene match: 8.

This clone was seen a few times. The chain carries TRBV19 and TRBJ2-7; 7 nucleotides line up with TRBD2. This CDR3 is built from 14 residues. Losses at the gene ends were 9 bases for V and 0 bases for J; bases not matched to a gene: 8. Germline V CDR1 and CDR2: LNHDA, SQIVND (reference sequence). Here the CDR3 DNA reads TGTGCCAGGGGAGGGTGTGAGTTCTCCTACGAGCAGTACTTC. Protein sequence: CARGGCEFSYEQYF.

The chain carries TRBV6-4 and TRBJ1-1; D may be TRBD1 (5 bases). The V end was cut by 1 base, the J end by 0 bases, with 9 bases between. The CDR3 runs to 15 residues. Germline V gene sequence: CDR1 MRHNA, CDR2 SNTAGT. CDR3 loop: CASSDWPGMNTEAFF. The CDR3 coding sequence is TGTGCCAGCAGTGACTGGCCAGGGATGAACACTGAAGCTTTCTTT.

The chain combines TRBV11-2 with TRBJ2-7, with D unclear. V dropped 5 bases and J dropped 3 bases, with 14 bases sitting between them. Per germline, CDR1 SGHAT and CDR2 FQNNGV. There are 14 residues in the CDR3. The CDR3 here is CASSLTGSNYEQYV. CDR3 bases: TGTGCCAGCAGCCTCACCGGGTCAAACTACGAGCAGTACGTC.

The chain employs TRBV7-9 and TRBJ2-7; tentative D call: TRBD2 (6 bases). The CDR3 has 15 residues. Germline loops: CDR1 SEHNR, CDR2 FQNEAQ (reference sequence). The V and J ends lost 5 bases and 2 bases respectively, with 16 bases between them. CDR3 sequence reads: CASSQVGGETYEQYV. CDR3 DNA sequence: TGTGCCAGCAGCCAAGTGGGCGGGGAGACCTACGAGCAGTACGTC.

The gene calls are TRBV11-2 and TRBJ1-1, with D maybe TRBD1 (6 bases). Germline CDR1 reads SGHAT; CDR2 reads FQNNGV. This CDR3 has 11 amino acids. V was trimmed by 2 bases and J by 12 bases, leaving 10 bases between them. In nucleotides, the CDR3 is TGTGCCAGCAGCTTAACAGGGTGGCCTTTCTTT. It yields the protein CASSLTGWPFF.

The rearrangement joins TRBV6-5 to TRBJ2-7; 8 bases map to TRBD2. Trimming cost V 6 bases and J 2 bases; bases outside gene matches: 6. CDR1 and CDR2 (germline): MNHEY, SVGAGI. The CDR3 sequence is 14 residues long. The DNA for the CDR3 is TGTGCCAGCAGGGTTCGGGGGGGCCCCTACGAGCAGTACTTC. This encodes CASRVRGGPYEQYF.

This chain joins TRBV21-1 and TRBJ2-2. TRBV21-1 is assigned pseudogene status. This CDR3 contains 17 residues. CDR3 nucleotides: TGTGCCAGCAGCAAAGCCAACCCTTACCCGAACACCGGGGAGCTGTTTTTT. The encoded protein is CASSKANPYPNTGELFF.

The rearrangement links TRBV2 to TRBJ2-5; 9 nucleotides align to TRBD1. Losses at the gene ends were 5 bases for V and 5 bases for J; bases not matched to a gene: 9. This CDR3 has 15 residues. CDR1 and CDR2 (germline): SNHLY, FYNNEI. CDR3 sequence (DNA): TGTGCCAGCAGTCGGGACAGGGCATCTGCGGAGACCCAGTACTTC. Encoded protein: CASSRDRASAETQYF.

The chain joins TRBV19 to TRBJ2-7, with a possible D match to TRBD1 (6 bases). Germline CDR1 reads LNHDA; CDR2 reads SQIVND (reference sequence). The CDR3 loop spans 14 amino acids. Between the trimmed V and J ends, which lost 3 bases and 1 base, there was a span of 10 bases. The DNA of the CDR3 is TGTGCCAGTAGTATCCCCGACAGGTCCTACGAGCAGTACTTC. Protein sequence: CASSIPDRSYEQYF.

The chain employs TRBV7-8 and TRBJ2-7; 15 nucleotides match TRBD2. The CDR3 runs 15 residues. Germline V gene sequence: CDR1 SGHVS, CDR2 FQNEAQ. Losses at the gene ends were 3 bases for V and 4 bases for J; bases not matched to a gene: 1. The CDR3 region is CASSFGTSGGYEQYV. In DNA form, the CDR3 reads TGTGCCAGCAGCTTCGGGACTAGCGGGGGGTACGAGCAGTACGTC.

This clone is judged medium-sized. CDR3 nucleotides: TGTGCCAGCAGCGATGGGGGGAAATCCTACAATGAGCAGTTCTTC. Translation gives CASSDGGKSYNEQFF. The chain is built from TRBV9 and TRBJ2-1; D might be TRBD2 (6 bases). The CDR3 runs to 15 residues. The germline CDR1 and CDR2 sequences are SGDLS and YYNGEE. Trimming took off 3 bases at V and 1 base at J, with 11 bases between the two ends.

The chain combines TRBV13 with TRBJ2-5; tentative D call: TRBD1 (6 bases). V lost 4 bases and J lost 1, with 16 bases in between. Germline V gives CDR1 PRHDT, CDR2 FYEKMQ (reference sequence). CDR3 length: 16 residues. CDR3 bases: TGTGCCAGCAGCTCCGTTCTGACAGGTTCCCAAGAGACCCAGTACTTC. Translation: CASSSVLTGSQETQYF.

V is TRBV4-2 and J is TRBJ1-1, with TRBD1 matching over 9 bases. The V gene's germline CDR1 is LGHNA and CDR2 YNFKEQ. Trimming at V came to 0 bases and at J to 4 bases, leaving 6 bases not matched to a gene. The CDR3 loop spans 16 amino acids. The CDR3 loop reads CASSQDTGGASTEAFF. Here the CDR3 DNA reads TGTGCCAGCAGCCAAGATACAGGGGGCGCGAGCACTGAAGCTTTCTTT.

The chain recombines TRBV19 with TRBJ2-2; the D is unclear. The CDR3 loop spans 14 amino acids. Per germline, CDR1 LNHDA and CDR2 SQIVND (reference sequence). The V end was cut by 2 bases, the J end by 1 base, with 5 bases between. The CDR3 reads CASSISGNTGELFF. Here the CDR3 DNA reads TGTGCCAGTAGTATATCAGGGAACACCGGGGAGCTGTTTTTT.

The V gene is TRBV15, the J gene TRBJ1-5, with a tentative D call TRBD1 (5 bases). Germline V lookup: CDR1 LNHNV, CDR2 YYDKDF (reference sequence). Trimming removed 1 base at V and 4 bases at J, with 11 bases between. The CDR3 has 15 amino acids. CDR3 protein: CATSRVRQSNQPQHF. The CDR3 DNA reads TGTGCCACCAGCAGAGTGAGACAGAGTAATCAGCCCCAGCATTTT.

The rearrangement joins TRBV19 to TRBJ1-1; D is unresolved. Looked up from germline, CDR1 is LNHDA and CDR2 is SQIVND (reference sequence). This CDR3 contains 13 residues. V lost 0 bases to trimming and J lost 5 bases, with 7 bases between them. The CDR3 loop is CASSIDPLTEAFF. The CDR3 DNA sequence: TGTGCCAGTAGTATAGATCCACTTACTGAAGCTTTCTTT.

The rearrangement joins TRBV27 to TRBJ1-6; the D gene is possibly TRBD1 (5 bases). V lost 7 bases to trimming and J lost 10 bases, with 11 bases between them. Germline lookup yields CDR1 MNHEY and CDR2 SMNVEV (reference sequence). The length of the CDR3 is 12 residues. Here the CDR3 reads CASNSGFSPLHF. The CDR3 DNA reads as TGTGCCAGCAACTCAGGGTTCTCACCCCTCCACTTT.

The CDR3 DNA reads as TGTGCCAGCAGTGAGAGGGAGAGCACTGAAGCTTTCTTT. Amino acid sequence: CASSERESTEAFF. The chain has TRBV6-1 and TRBJ1-1, with D unclear. The CDR3 consists of 13 residues. The ends were cut back, 3 bases at V and 4 bases at J, with 9 bases in the middle. Germline values: CDR1 MNHNS, CDR2 SASEGT.

This chain connects TRBV30 to TRBJ1-5, with D uncertain. Germline CDR1 is GTSNPN and CDR2 is SVGIG (reference sequence). This CDR3 is built from 13 residues. Trimming removed 0 bases from V and 5 bases from J, with 8 bases in between. CDR3 sequence (DNA): TGTGCCTGGAGTGTACGGGGAGATCAGCCCCAGCATTTT. Amino acids: CAWSVRGDQPQHF.

The J gene is TRBJ1-2, the V gene TRBV7-9, with TRBD1 as a possible D gene (5 bases). The ends were cut back, 5 bases at V and 6 bases at J, with 13 bases in the middle. The CDR3 contains 13 residues. The germline gives CDR1 SEHNR, CDR2 FQNEAQ (reference sequence). The CDR3 sequence is CASSRGGSDGYTF. CDR3 bases: TGTGCCAGCAGCCGGGGCGGCTCCGATGGCTACACCTTC.

The V call is TRBV14, the J call TRBJ2-4; 8 bases are shared with TRBD1. Trimming removed 4 bases from V and 3 bases from J; junction bases left unmatched: 5. The length of the CDR3 is 15 residues. Germline CDR1 SGHDN, CDR2 FVKESK. The CDR3 region is CASSPKQGVKNIQYF. The CDR3 DNA is TGTGCCAGCAGCCCCAAACAGGGGGTCAAAAACATTCAGTACTTC.

In DNA form, the CDR3 reads TGTGCCAGCAGCCAAGACAGGGACCCGGGCTACACCTTC. Encoded protein: CASSQDRDPGYTF. The genes are TRBV5-4 and TRBJ1-2; 7 bases align to TRBD1. The CDR3 has 13 amino acids. V shed 4 bases and J 8 bases; nucleotides not matched to a gene: 8. The germline gives CDR1 SGHNT, CDR2 YYREEE (reference sequence).